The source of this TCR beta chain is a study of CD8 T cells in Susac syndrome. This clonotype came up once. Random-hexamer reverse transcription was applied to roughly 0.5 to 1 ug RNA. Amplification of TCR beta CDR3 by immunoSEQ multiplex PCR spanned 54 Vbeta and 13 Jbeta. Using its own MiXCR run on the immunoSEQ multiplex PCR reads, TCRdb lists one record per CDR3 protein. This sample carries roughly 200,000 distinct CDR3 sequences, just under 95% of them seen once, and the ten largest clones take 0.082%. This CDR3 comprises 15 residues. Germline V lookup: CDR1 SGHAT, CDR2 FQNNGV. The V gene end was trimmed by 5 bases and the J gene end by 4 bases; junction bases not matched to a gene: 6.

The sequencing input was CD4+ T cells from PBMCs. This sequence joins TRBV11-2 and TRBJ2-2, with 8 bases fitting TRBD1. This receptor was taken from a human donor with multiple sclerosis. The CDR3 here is CASSPDRGGTGELFF. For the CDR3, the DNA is TGTGCCAGCAGCCCCGACAGGGGTGGCACCGGGGAGCTGTTTTTT.